In this sample, the clone carrying this TCR beta chain turned up once. What it binds is not known. This record belongs to a study of cytotoxic CD8 clonotypes in ibrutinib-treated CLL. Study results and limitations: Public clonotypes were seen rarely and were contracted or stable on treatment. Clonality measured at baseline exceeded age-matched healthy donors, tracking circulating CD8+ T-cell counts. Different sampling times were used for sustained-remission and progressing patients.

Sequencing used immunoSEQ multiplex PCR; TCRdb keeps in-frame clones, though not all of them. Counted here are 50,000 to 70,000 clones, 50% to 70% occurring once; the ten biggest clones make up roughly 25%. The germline V gene has CDR1 SGHAT and CDR2 FQNNGV. Trimming at V came to 5 bases and at J to 3 bases, leaving 11 bases not matched to a gene. CDR3 size: 16 residues. This sequence joins TRBV11-2 and TRBJ2-3; 7 bases agree with TRBD2. The sequences come from PBMCs, collected at disease progression, from a patient treated with ibrutinib. The clonotype was recovered from a human donor with chronic lymphocytic leukemia. CDR3 residues: CASSPWGSGVTDTQYF. The CDR3 DNA reads TGTGCCAGCAGCCCCTGGGGAAGCGGGGTTACAGATACGCAGTATTTT.